A selection of T cell receptor beta chains follows, all from one sample in a study of shared clonotypes between healthy human individuals. Repertoires were generated with immunoSEQ multiplex PCR, while TCRdb's copy carries only in-frame clones and drops some. The table lists a few million clones, about 92% of them singletons, with approximately 0.4% in the top ten. Sequenced sample: naive CD4+ T cells from PBMCs. These receptors were collected from a man aged 18 to 30 in good health. Some clones in this sample may be carry-over from other donors' samples. Each CDR3 is given with its conserved first and last residue. D genes are given only for firm matches. For some rows the clone size is stated as once, few or many, or as a class when expanded; others skip it.

TRBD1 . TRBJ2-7 TRBV28 CASSLAGTGLEQYF TGTGCCAGCAGTTTAGCGGGGACAGGACTGGAGCAGTACTTC
TRBD2 . TRBJ2-4 TRBV7-2 CASSQTSGSGDKNIQYF TGTGCCAGCAGCCAGACTAGCGGGAGTGGGGACAAAAACATTCAGTACTTC
. . TRBJ1-4 TRBV5-4 CASSLEPGRANEKLFF TGTGCCAGCAGCTTGGAACCCGGACGGGCTAATGAAAAACTGTTTTTT
TRBD1 . TRBJ1-6 TRBV4-1 CASSLTEWTGISPLHF TGCGCCAGCAGCCTTACGGAGTGGACAGGTATTTCACCCCTCCACTTT
. . TRBJ2-2 TRBV27 CASSLTRVGGELFF TGTGCCAGCAGTTTAACCAGGGTAGGCGGGGAGCTGTTTTTT
TRBD1 . TRBJ2-1 TRBV12-5 CASGPGQGTSYNEQFF TGTGCTAGTGGCCCGGGACAGGGAACCTCCTACAATGAGCAGTTCTTC
. once TRBJ2-3 TRBV2 CASREQGGTDTQYF TGTGCCAGCAGAGAGCAAGGGGGAACAGATACGCAGTATTTT
. . TRBJ1-1 TRBV13 CASSLGLNTEAFF TGTGCCAGCAGCTTAGGGCTGAACACTGAAGCTTTCTTT
. . TRBJ2-3 TRBV7-9 CASSLDLPDTQYF TGTGCCAGCAGCTTAGATCTTCCAGATACGCAGTATTTT
TRBD2 . TRBJ2-1 TRBV7-3 CASSSGLAGDGEQFF TGTGCCAGCAGCTCCGGACTAGCGGGAGATGGTGAGCAGTTCTTC
. . TRBJ2-7 TRBV7-9 CASSPGRPEQYF TGTGCCAGCAGCCCCGGGCGTCCCGAGCAGTACTTC
. . TRBJ2-4 TRBV10-1 CASTKWCKYF TGCGCCAGCACTAAGTGGTGTAAGTACTTC
. . TRBJ1-6 TRBV30 CAWSVIVISPLHF TGTGCCTGGAGTGTAATCGTGATTTCACCCCTCCACTTT
. . TRBJ1-4 TRBV5-1 CASSSGGPNEKLFF TGCGCCAGCAGTTCGGGAGGGCCGAATGAAAAACTGTTTTTT
. . TRBJ1-1 TRBV10-3 CATQGHPNTEAFF TGTGCCACACAGGGACACCCGAACACTGAAGCTTTCTTT
TRBD1 . TRBJ1-2 TRBV5-6 CASSLQGASYGYTF TGTGCCAGCAGCTTGCAGGGGGCATCCTATGGCTACACCTTC
. few TRBJ1-1 TRBV30 CAWRGASEAFF TGTGCCTGGAGGGGGGCATCTGAAGCTTTCTTT
. once TRBJ1-2 TRBV19 CASSMVGSPGGYGYTF TGTGCCAGTAGTATGGTGGGGAGCCCGGGAGGCTATGGCTACACCTTC
TRBD2 . TRBJ2-2 TRBV9 CASGAGGPYTGELFF TGTGCCAGCGGTGCGGGAGGGCCCTACACCGGGGAGCTGTTTTTT
TRBD2 once TRBJ2-5 TRBV5-1 CASSFASSGEETQYF TGCGCCAGCAGCTTTGCGTCTAGCGGGGAAGAGACCCAGTACTTC
. . TRBJ2-4 TRBV5-1 CASSLGGDSKNIQYF TGCGCCAGCAGCTTGGGAGGGGATTCTAAAAACATTCAGTACTTC
TRBD2 . TRBJ2-3 TRBV5-1 CASSKRTSESTDTQYF TGCGCCAGCAGCAAAAGGACTAGCGAAAGCACAGATACGCAGTATTTT
. . TRBJ2-3 TRBV7-8 CASSLFPQTTDTQYF TGTGCCAGCAGCCTTTTCCCGCAAACCACAGATACGCAGTATTTT
. . TRBJ2-7 TRBV7-3 CASSFGRAYEQYF TGTGCCAGCAGCTTCGGCAGGGCCTACGAGCAGTACTTC
TRBD1 . TRBJ2-5 TRBV11-1 CASSLDRGYQETQYF TGTGCCAGCAGCTTGGACAGGGGGTACCAAGAGACCCAGTACTTC
TRBD1 . TRBJ2-3 TRBV6-5 CASSTGTVDTDTQYF TGTGCCAGCAGTACCGGGACAGTTGACACAGATACGCAGTATTTT
. . TRBJ2-1 TRBV19 CASKVPAGSNEQFF TGTGCCAGTAAGGTGCCAGCGGGCTCAAATGAGCAGTTCTTC
TRBD2 . TRBJ2-3 TRBV9 CASSVAGGPHTQYF TGTGCCAGCAGCGTAGCGGGAGGGCCCCATACGCAGTATTTT
TRBD2 once TRBJ2-7 TRBV28 CASSPGTSVPEQYF TGTGCCAGCAGTCCCGGGACTAGCGTCCCCGAGCAGTACTTC
. few TRBJ1-5 TRBV6-5 CASAPGGQPQHF TGTGCCAGCGCGCCTGGGGGACAGCCCCAGCATTTT
. . TRBJ1-1 TRBV7-2 CASRLTRGLGTEAFF TGTGCCAGCAGATTGACCCGGGGCCTGGGCACTGAAGCTTTCTTT
. . TRBJ2-6 TRBV27 CASSFSTSGANVLTF TGTGCCAGCAGTTTCTCGACCTCTGGGGCCAACGTCCTGACTTTC
TRBD2 . TRBJ2-5 TRBV7-2 CASSLGTSGASQYF TGTGCCAGCAGCCTCGGGACTAGCGGGGCCTCGCAGTACTTC
. . TRBJ2-5 TRBV7-9 CASSGNGETQYF TGTGCCAGCAGTGGGAACGGCGAGACCCAGTACTTC
TRBD2 . TRBJ2-5 TRBV5-6 CASSPRGGGPQYF TGTGCCAGCAGCCCCCGGGGGGGAGGGCCCCAGTACTTC
. . TRBJ2-2 TRBV5-1 CASSQETLRELFF TGCGCCAGCAGCCAAGAAACTTTAAGGGAGCTGTTTTTT
TRBD1 once TRBJ2-7 TRBV6-5 CASSTKTGGNYEQYF TGTGCCAGCAGTACAAAGACAGGGGGCAACTACGAGCAGTACTTC
TRBD1 . TRBJ2-7 TRBV13 CASSRTGPYEQYF TGTGCCAGCAGCCGGACAGGACCCTACGAGCAGTACTTC
. . TRBJ2-2 TRBV9 CASSVSGEGAGELFF TGTGCCAGCAGCGTAAGCGGAGAAGGGGCCGGGGAGCTGTTTTTT
. . TRBJ2-1 TRBV7-2 CASSLGREPYNEQFF TGTGCCAGCAGCTTAGGGCGGGAACCCTACAATGAGCAGTTCTTC
. . TRBJ2-2 TRBV18 CASSPRMLGGAGAGELFF TGTGCCAGCTCACCACGGATGTTGGGGGGAGCTGGTGCCGGGGAGCTGTTTTTT
. . TRBJ2-3 TRBV11-2 CASSTHRGPLESTDTQYF TGTGCCAGCAGCACCCACCGGGGCCCCCTAGAGAGCACAGATACGCAGTATTTT